Included here is one TCR beta chain sequence, with context. These data are taken from a study of control samples from healthy donors and cancer patients. Measured with immunoSEQ multiplex PCR; TCRdb has only the in-frame clones, and not every one. The table lists around 160,000 clones, approximately 93% of them singletons. This clonotype was obtained from a man younger than 35 in good health. Sequencing used blood.

The CDR3 nucleotides read TGTGCCAGCAGCACCGGGACGCTTAGCAATCAGCCCCAGCATTTT. It codes for CASSTGTLSNQPQHF. The chain has TRBV7-2 and TRBJ1-5, with TRBD1 as a possible D gene (5 bases). Germline V gene data show CDR1 as SGHTA and CDR2 as FQGNSA. Trimming removed 5 bases from V and 0 bases from J, with 11 bases in between. The CDR3 is made up of 15 amino acids.